This TCR beta chain was sequenced in a study of cytomegalovirus exposure and HLA in healthy donors (dated by TCRdb to 2016 to 2017). Regarding the complete study: An earlier analysis of 587 of the donors reported 276 Gb of sequence data and 95 million to 120 million unique TCR beta sequences obtained from about 170 million T cells. Roughly 290 gigabases of sequencing data and around 85 million unique TCR sequences made up an early release that covered approximately 620 HLA-typed donors. Of the 300 to 450 genotyped donors, roughly 80% were placed in the genetic ancestry cluster associated with self-reported Caucasian donors. The study aimed to test whether cataloging public T cell receptors could reveal signatures of past pathogen exposure. The study profiled the T cell repertoires of under 850 subjects by immunosequencing and related them to cytomegalovirus serostatus. In addition to the first cohort of 666 subjects, a separate validation cohort of some 120 different subjects was used. To predict cytomegalovirus infection status, the study brought together high-throughput TCR immunosequencing, statistical association of individual TCRs with disease status, and machine learning. A later analysis re-analyzed previously published TCR beta repertoires from 666 donors and added high-resolution HLA genotyping to study TCR occurrence patterns. Rather than using new phenotypic data, the later analysis identified candidate immune exposures from TCR beta sequences and from how often those sequences occurred across donors. In an earlier analysis of a few hundred of the donors, high-throughput TCR beta sequencing was used to judge whether each TCR beta V gene segment behaved as functional or pseudogenic. Donor age, sex, ethnicity and CMV serostatus were compiled alongside the repertoire data. A later genetic analysis took genome-wide SNP genotypes for 398 of the 666 donors and used that subset as a discovery cohort. All discovery cohort repertoires had been generated using a single sequencing platform. HLA typing covered class I and class II loci at four-digit resolution. The number of typed donors differed by locus: 629-630 for A, B, C, DRB1 and DQB1; 500 to 550 for DQA1; around 610 for DPA1; and some 450 for DPB1. Four to six DR-DQ haplotypes were handled as single units for association and clustering because linkage in the cohort was strong. On average, around 240,000 unique TCR beta nucleotide sequences were sequenced per donor among about 400 genotyped donors of the cohort, with roughly 18% of those sequences being non-productive.

The cohort comprised some 680 healthy bone marrow donors. Cohort members were all nominally healthy when sampled, although unrecorded immune exposures were likely present. The donor was CMV seronegative and belonged to the group of 350 or so seronegative cohort members. Each donor provided a peripheral blood sample, and peripheral blood mononuclear cells were used for TCR beta sequencing. The Qiagen DNeasy Blood Extraction Kit was used to extract genomic DNA from the blood cell samples. On the study overall, not on this receptor specifically: For the cohort, immune exposure information was limited to CMV serostatus. Some IMGT-functional V segments, including TRBV6-2 and TRBV6-3, could not be told apart with the 87-base-pair reads, so those segments were excluded. It was suggested by the authors that the approach could potentially be generalized to other disease states and immunological phenotypes. Because HLA typing was missing for some donors at each locus, association tests included only the typed subset. In a later analysis, HLA-associated TCR beta chains showed more clonal expansion and lower generation probabilities than non-associated chains that were equally common. Specific HLA alleles were associated with roughly 16,000 TCR beta sequences at a false discovery rate of 0.05 in a later analysis. Strong co-occurrence of HLA alleles, especially DR and DQ, made assigning TCR associations to individual alleles difficult. The cohort was sequenced for TCR beta chains only, and without alpha or paired-chain data the features that could be detected were limited. In a later genetic analysis, a missense DCLRE1C variant was associated with V-gene and J-gene trimming of TCR beta chains, and the association was replicated in an independent cohort. A later genetic analysis reported fewer N-insertions in productive TCRs among donors in an Asian-associated ancestry cluster than the roughly 700-donor mean. In a later analysis, the rate of TCR association differed among HLA loci, with DRB1 alleles having the most associated TCRs and HLA-C alleles having the fewest. Linkage disequilibrium might explain the correlated functional status among segregating V segments, but an unknown experimental factor could not be excluded. A further reported finding was that TCR beta sequences accurately predicted the HLA-A and HLA-B alleles for most subjects in the first cohort. According to a later analysis, most CMV-associated TCR beta chains appeared to be HLA-restricted, and the HLA associations seemed to be driven largely by CMV exposure. A few of the identified cytomegalovirus-associated TCR beta chains were confirmed in vitro to be specific for cytomegalovirus antigens. Cytomegalovirus status was reported to be diagnosed by the classifier with high specificity and sensitivity in both the original and validation cohorts. About 17 rarely observed V segments, including chromosome 9 orphons, were excluded from the earlier analysis of several hundred of the donors because counts were too low. A cluster of highly shared sequence variants was judged likely to represent a technical artifact of the sequencing pipeline. Most TCR sequences were seen in very few donors, while some public TCRs were found in many individuals. A later analysis reported that several top co-occurrence clusters appeared linked to parvovirus B19, influenza, CMV and Epstein-Barr virus. The study gave a list of 150 to 200 TCR beta chains associated with cytomegalovirus. Sequencing depth was assumed to be roughly uniform across donors in the presence/absence analyses, though that assumption may not hold. Broadly in line with IMGT annotations, most TCR beta V segments showed up in productive rearrangements about 87% or about 30% of the time in an earlier analysis of under 700 of the donors.

The CDR3 runs 21 amino acids, cysteine and phenylalanine included. Left in the record is the CDR3 DNA by itself, 63 bases read in frame from the first base. V has 4 bases trimmed and J has 0 bases trimmed; junction bases matching no gene number 22. The germline V gene sets CDR1 to SGHRS and CDR2 to YFSETQ. Libraries came from the immunoSEQ multiplex PCR assay. For the multiplex PCR, a mixture combining 60 forward primers for TCR Vbeta segments and 13 reverse primers for TCR Jbeta segments was used. Amplification of the CDR3 region of rearranged TCR beta genes was performed with a multiplex PCR assay on genomic DNA. Amplified TCR beta libraries were sequenced as 87-base-pair reads on the Illumina HiSeq System. The published analysis was carried out like this. A later analysis counted about 80 million unique TCR beta chains across the approximately 700 repertoires, and around 12 million of these chains were shared by at least two donors. Raw reads were error-corrected and collapsed into unique sequences by a nearest-neighbor algorithm in which closely related sequences were merged to remove PCR and sequencing errors. V, D and J gene segments were assigned by aligning CDR3 sequences to IMGT reference sequences. Each retained sequence needed at least a six-nucleotide match to both a V gene segment and a J gene segment. Rearrangements were called productive when the CDR3 lacked stop codons and stayed in frame with V and J; all others were non-productive. CDR3 was defined according to IMGT convention as the region running from the second conserved V-encoded cysteine to the conserved J-encoded phenylalanine. The earlier analysis of a few hundred of the donors excluded sequences that lacked an unambiguous match to a single V gene segment. In an earlier analysis of approximately 550 of the donors, V segments were called functional above 56.7% productive rearrangements and were called segregating when the between-donor standard deviation exceeded 5%. To diagnose cytomegalovirus status from the catalog of TCR beta chain sequences, a statistical classification framework was built. In a later analysis, V and J genes were assigned by comparing TCR nucleotide sequences against IMGT/GENE-DB human TR gene sequences. A later analysis assigned CDR3 sequences and most-parsimonious VDJ recombination scenarios with the TCRdist pipeline. In a later analysis, each TCR beta chain was defined by its CDR3 amino acid sequence together with its V-gene family, and reads without a unique V-gene family were excluded. To address suspected cross-contamination and a sequencing artifact, a later analysis removed several hundred highly shared, low-generation-probability nucleotide sequences. In a later analysis, a clonal expansion index for each public chain was calculated from normalized within-repertoire ranks of inferred template counts. In a later analysis, generation probabilities were computed with a VDJ recombination model fitted to out-of-frame rearrangements, and the resulting probabilities were checked against IGoR. A later analysis scored TCR-TCR, TCR-HLA and TCR-CMV co-occurrence with hypergeometric tests, applying a repertoire-size bias correction to TCR pairs. False discovery rates were estimated in a later analysis by permuting HLA or CMV assignments 20 times. A later analysis grouped co-occurring TCRs with DBSCAN, adding TCRdist sequence similarity when clustering within HLA-allele-positive subsets. Repertoires with fewer than 30,000 or more than 120,000 public chains were left out of co-occurrence clustering, as were several repertoires with anomalous nucleotide sharing. TCRdb holds this immuneACCESS table with in-frame rearrangements only. Some clones are missing; in checked studies, unresolved V genes explain under half, and the rest has no known cause. That table furnishes V, J and clone size, whereas the DNA furnished D and trimming. The sample contains approximately 130,000 clones, roughly three quarters of them found a single time. The ten biggest clones cover around 1.3% of the sample.

As for this clone: No cognate antigen has been identified for it. Per-nucleotide qualities are absent, and no much larger clonotype sits a single base away.

The V gene is TRBV5-1 and the J gene is TRBJ1-2, and 9 junction bases match TRBD1. Sequencing input: PBMCs. The source is a woman between 40 and 50 years old in good health and CMV-seronegative. The sequenced DNA is TGCGCCAGCAGCCCACCTAGGGGTCCGGGACAGGGTGTGGGATCTAACTATGGCTACACCTTC. Its product reads: CASSPPRGPGQGVGSNYGYTF.